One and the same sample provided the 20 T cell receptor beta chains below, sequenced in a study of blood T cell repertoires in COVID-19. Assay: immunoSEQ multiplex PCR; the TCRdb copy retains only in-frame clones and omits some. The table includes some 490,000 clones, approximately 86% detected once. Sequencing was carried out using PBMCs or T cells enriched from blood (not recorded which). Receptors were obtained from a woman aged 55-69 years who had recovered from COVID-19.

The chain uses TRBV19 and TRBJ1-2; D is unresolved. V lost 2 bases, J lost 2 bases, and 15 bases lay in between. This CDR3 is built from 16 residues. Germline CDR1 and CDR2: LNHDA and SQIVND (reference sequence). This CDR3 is CASSISTGTANYGYTF. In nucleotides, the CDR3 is TGTGCCAGTAGTATATCGACGGGAACGGCGAACTATGGCTACACCTTC.

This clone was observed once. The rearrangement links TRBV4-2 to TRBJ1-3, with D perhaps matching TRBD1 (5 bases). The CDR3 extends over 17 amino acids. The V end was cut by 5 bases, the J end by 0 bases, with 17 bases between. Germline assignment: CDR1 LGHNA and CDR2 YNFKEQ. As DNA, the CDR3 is TGTGCCAGCAGCAGGGTGTTTTCGGGGGACTCTGGAAACACCATATATTTT. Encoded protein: CASSRVFSGDSGNTIYF.

The CDR3 here is CASSQVTGSGYTF. In DNA form, the CDR3 reads TGTGCCAGCAGCCAAGTAACAGGGAGTGGCTACACCTTC. The V gene is TRBV3-1 (or the pseudogene TRBV3-2), the J gene TRBJ1-2; weak D call: TRBD1 (6 bases). From germline, CDR1 is LGHDT and CDR2 YNNKEL (reference sequence). V lost 1 base, J lost 7 bases, and 10 bases lay in between. The CDR3 spans 13 residues.

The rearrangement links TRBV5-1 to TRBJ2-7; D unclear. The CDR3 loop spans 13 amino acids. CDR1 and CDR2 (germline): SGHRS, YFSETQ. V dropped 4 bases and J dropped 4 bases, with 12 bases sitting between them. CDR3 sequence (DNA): TGCGCCAGCAGCGTGGCAGCCAGGTACGAGCAGTACTTC. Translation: CASSVAARYEQYF.

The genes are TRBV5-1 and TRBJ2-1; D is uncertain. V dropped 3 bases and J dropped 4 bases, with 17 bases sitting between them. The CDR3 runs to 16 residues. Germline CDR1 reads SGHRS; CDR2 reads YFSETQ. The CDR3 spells CASSSGSATTYNEQFF. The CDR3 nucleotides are TGCGCCAGCAGCTCCGGCTCCGCGACAACATACAATGAGCAGTTCTTC.

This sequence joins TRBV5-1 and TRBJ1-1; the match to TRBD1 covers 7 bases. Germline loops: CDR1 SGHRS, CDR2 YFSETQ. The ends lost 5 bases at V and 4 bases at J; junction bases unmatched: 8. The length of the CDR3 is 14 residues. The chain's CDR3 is CASSFRQGGTEAFF. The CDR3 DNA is TGCGCCAGCAGTTTTAGACAGGGAGGCACTGAAGCTTTCTTT.

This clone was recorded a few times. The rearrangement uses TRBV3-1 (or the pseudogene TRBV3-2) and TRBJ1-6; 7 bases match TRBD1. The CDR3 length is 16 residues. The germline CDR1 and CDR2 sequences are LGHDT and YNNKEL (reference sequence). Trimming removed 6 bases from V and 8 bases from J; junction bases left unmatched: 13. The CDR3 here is CASRLLSGGMDSPLHF. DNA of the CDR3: TGTGCCAGCAGGCTCCTCTCAGGGGGGATGGATTCACCCCTCCACTTT.

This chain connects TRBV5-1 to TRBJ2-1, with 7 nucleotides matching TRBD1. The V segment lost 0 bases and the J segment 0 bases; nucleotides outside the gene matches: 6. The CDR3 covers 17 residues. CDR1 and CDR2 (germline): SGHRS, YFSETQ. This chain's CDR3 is CASSLGQGGPSYNEQFF. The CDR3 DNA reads TGCGCCAGCAGCTTGGGACAGGGCGGGCCCTCCTACAATGAGCAGTTCTTC.

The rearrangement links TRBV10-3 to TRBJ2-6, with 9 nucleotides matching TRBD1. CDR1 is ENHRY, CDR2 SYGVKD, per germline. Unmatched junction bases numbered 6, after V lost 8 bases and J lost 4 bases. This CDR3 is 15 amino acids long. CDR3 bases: TGTGCCATCGAACAGGGGGCAGGAGGGGCCAACGTCCTGACTTTC. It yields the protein CAIEQGAGGANVLTF.

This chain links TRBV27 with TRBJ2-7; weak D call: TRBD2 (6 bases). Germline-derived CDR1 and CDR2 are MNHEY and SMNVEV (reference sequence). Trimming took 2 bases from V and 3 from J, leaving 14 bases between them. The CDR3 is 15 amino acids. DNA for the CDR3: TGTGCCAGCAGTTTAAGAGCTGCGGGGAGCTACGAGCAGTACTTC. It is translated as CASSLRAAGSYEQYF.

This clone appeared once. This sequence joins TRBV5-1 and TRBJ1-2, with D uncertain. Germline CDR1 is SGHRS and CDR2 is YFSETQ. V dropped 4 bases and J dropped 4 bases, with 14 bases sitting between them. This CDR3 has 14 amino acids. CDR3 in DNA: TGCGCCAGCAGCCCCGAGAACGCGGTCTATGGCTACACCTTC. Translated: CASSPENAVYGYTF.

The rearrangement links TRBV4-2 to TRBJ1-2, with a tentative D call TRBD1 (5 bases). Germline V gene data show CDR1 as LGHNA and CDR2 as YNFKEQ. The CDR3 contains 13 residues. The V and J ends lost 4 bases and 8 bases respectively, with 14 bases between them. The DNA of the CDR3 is TGTGCCAGCAGCCTCCCTGGGGCAGACGGCTACACCTTC. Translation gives CASSLPGADGYTF.

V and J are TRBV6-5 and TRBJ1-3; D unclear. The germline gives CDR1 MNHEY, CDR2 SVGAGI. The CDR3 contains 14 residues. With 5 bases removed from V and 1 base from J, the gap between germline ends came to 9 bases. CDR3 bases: TGTGCCAGCAGTCCCGACACGTCTGGAAACACCATATATTTT. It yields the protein CASSPDTSGNTIYF.

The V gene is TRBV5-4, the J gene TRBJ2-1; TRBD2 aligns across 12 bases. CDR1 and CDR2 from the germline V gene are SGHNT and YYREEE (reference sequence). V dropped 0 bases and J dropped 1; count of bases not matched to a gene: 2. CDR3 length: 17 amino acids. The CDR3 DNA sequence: TGTGCCAGCAGCTTGGCTAGCGGGGGGGGATCCTACAATGAGCAGTTCTTC. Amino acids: CASSLASGGGSYNEQFF.

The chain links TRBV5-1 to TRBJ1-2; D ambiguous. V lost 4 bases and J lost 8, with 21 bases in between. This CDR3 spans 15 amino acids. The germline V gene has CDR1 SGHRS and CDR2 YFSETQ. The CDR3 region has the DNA TGCGCCAGCAGCCACAGCCCTTTGGCAAGCGGGGGCTACACCTTC. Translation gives CASSHSPLASGGYTF.

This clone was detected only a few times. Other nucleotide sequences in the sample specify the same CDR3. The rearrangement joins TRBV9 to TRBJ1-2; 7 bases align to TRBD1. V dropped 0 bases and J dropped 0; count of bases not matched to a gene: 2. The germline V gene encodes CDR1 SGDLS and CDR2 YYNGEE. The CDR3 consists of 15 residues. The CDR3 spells CASSVGQGANYGYTF. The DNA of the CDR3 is TGTGCCAGCAGCGTAGGCCAGGGGGCTAACTATGGCTACACCTTC.

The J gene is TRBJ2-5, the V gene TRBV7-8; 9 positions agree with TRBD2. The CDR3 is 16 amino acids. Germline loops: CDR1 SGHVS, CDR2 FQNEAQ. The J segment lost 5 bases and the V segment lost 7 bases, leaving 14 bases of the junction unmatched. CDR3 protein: CASTDLAGFQGETQYF. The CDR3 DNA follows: TGTGCCAGCACTGATCTAGCGGGGTTTCAAGGGGAGACCCAGTACTTC.

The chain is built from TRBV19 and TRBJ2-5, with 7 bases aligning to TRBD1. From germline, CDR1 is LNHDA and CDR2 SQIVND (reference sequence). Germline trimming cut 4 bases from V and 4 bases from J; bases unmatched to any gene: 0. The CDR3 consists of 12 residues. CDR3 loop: CASSTGGETQYF. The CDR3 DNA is TGTGCCAGTAGTACAGGGGGAGAGACCCAGTACTTC.

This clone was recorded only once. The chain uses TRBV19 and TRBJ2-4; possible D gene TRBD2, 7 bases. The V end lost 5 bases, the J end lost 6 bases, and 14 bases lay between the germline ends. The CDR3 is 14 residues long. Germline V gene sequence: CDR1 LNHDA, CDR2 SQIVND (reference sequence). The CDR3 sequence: CASSLGGLGNIQYF. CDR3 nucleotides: TGTGCCAGTAGTCTCGGGGGGCTGGGAAACATTCAGTACTTC.

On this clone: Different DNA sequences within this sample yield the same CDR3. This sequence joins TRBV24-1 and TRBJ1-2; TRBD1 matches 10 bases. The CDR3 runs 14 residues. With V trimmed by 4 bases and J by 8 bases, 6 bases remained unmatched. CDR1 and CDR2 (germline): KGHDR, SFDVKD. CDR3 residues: CATSDPGTGDGYTF. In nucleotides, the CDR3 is TGTGCCACCAGTGACCCCGGGACAGGGGACGGCTACACCTTC.